Below are 28 T cell receptor beta chains sequenced from a single sample in a study of vaccination and CD4 T cells after COVID-19. Documented treatment: roughly 10-day PBMC culture with coronavirus spike peptide pools or control peptides (ViraFEST assay). CD4+ T cells that had been cultured provided DNA sequenced with the Oncomine TCR Beta short-read assay. TCRdb ran MiXCR on the PCR reads and lists one entry per CDR3 protein. This table holds 20,000 or so distinct CDR3 sequences, roughly two fifths found once. Their cognate antigens are unknown. Sequencing used CD4+ T cells from blood, cultured in vitro, obtained after SARS-CoV-2 vaccination. The receptors shown here come from a human donor who had recovered from COVID-19.

The J gene is TRBJ1-2, the V gene TRBV28; D is unresolved. Germline V gives CDR1 MDHEN, CDR2 SYDVKM. CDR3 length: 12 amino acids. Trimming shortened V by 6 bases and J by 10 bases, and 15 bases separated the two germline ends. In DNA, the CDR3 is TGTGCCAGCAGAGAGCAGGCCTCGCTCTACACCTTC. It codes for CASREQASLYTF.

This clonotype rates as medium-sized. The chain's CDR3 is CSAPSASGGAVKDTQYF. Here the CDR3 DNA reads TGCAGTGCCCCGTCGGCTAGCGGGGGGGCCGTTAAAGATACGCAGTATTTT. The rearrangement uses TRBV20-1 and TRBJ2-3; the match to TRBD2 covers 12 bases. Germline CDR1 reads DFQATT; CDR2 reads SNEGSKA (reference sequence). This CDR3 contains 17 residues. Germline trimming cut 6 bases from V and 5 bases from J; bases unmatched to any gene: 15.

The chain has TRBV11-3 and TRBJ1-2; D ambiguous. Germline-derived CDR1 and CDR2 are SGHNT and YENEEA. The CDR3 is 16 amino acids. Trimming removed 0 bases from V and 2 bases from J, with 13 bases in between. The CDR3 DNA is TGTGCCAGCAGCTTAGAGGGGAGAAGTGGCAACTATGGCTACACCTTC. Amino acid sequence: CASSLEGRSGNYGYTF.

This clonotype was seen a handful of times. The genes are TRBV7-8 and TRBJ2-3; 10 nucleotides agree with TRBD2. J was trimmed by 0 bases and V by 5 bases; bases with no gene match: 2. Per the germline V gene, CDR1 is SGHVS and CDR2 is FQNEAQ. This CDR3 has 15 amino acids. CDR3 in DNA: TGTGCCAGCAGCCCGACTAGCGGGAGCACAGATACGCAGTATTTT. It translates to CASSPTSGSTDTQYF.

J is TRBJ2-6 and V is TRBV20-1, with TRBD1 identical over 8 bases. The CDR3 length is 15 residues. V lost 6 bases, J lost 4 bases, and 8 bases stayed unmatched. The germline V gene encodes CDR1 DFQATT and CDR2 SNEGSKA (reference sequence). The DNA of the CDR3 is TGCAGTGCCCTGACAGGGGCTGTCGGGGCCAACGTCCTGACTTTC. Its translation: CSALTGAVGANVLTF.

The chain joins TRBV19 to TRBJ2-5; TRBD1 is a possible D gene (5 bases). The CDR3 runs 13 residues. V was pared by 9 bases and J by 1 base, with 12 bases between. Germline CDR1 is LNHDA and CDR2 is SQIVND (reference sequence). The CDR3 DNA reads as TGTGCCAGCAGTCAGGGCTCCCAAGAGACCCAGTACTTC. This codes for CASSQGSQETQYF.

This clonotype was picked up a small number of times. The chain combines TRBV6-2 or TRBV6-3 with TRBJ2-5; D may correspond to TRBD1 or TRBD2 (6 bases each). V lost 5 bases to trimming and J lost 4 bases, with 14 bases between them. The CDR3 has 14 residues. From germline, CDR1 is MNHEY and CDR2 SVGEGT. DNA of the CDR3: TGTGCCAGCAGTGCCCTTCGGGGGCCAGAGACCCAGTACTTC. This sequence encodes CASSALRGPETQYF.

This clonotype turned up a few times. The rearrangement uses TRBV2 and TRBJ1-2; TRBD1 aligns across 8 bases. This CDR3 has 14 amino acids. Unmatched junction bases numbered 10, after V lost 6 bases and J lost 7 bases. CDR1 and CDR2 from the germline V gene are SNHLY and FYNNEI. DNA for the CDR3: TGTGCCAGCAGCCGCGACCGGACAGGGCCTGGCTACACCTTC. Translated: CASSRDRTGPGYTF.

By sample share, this clonotype is medium-sized. The chain is built from TRBV5-4 and TRBJ1-2; D might be TRBD1 (6 bases). The V end lost 3 bases, the J end lost 6 bases, and 21 bases lay between the germline ends. This CDR3 has 16 residues. The germline V gene has CDR1 SGHNT and CDR2 YYREEE (reference sequence). The CDR3 sequence is CASSSADSAQRDGYTF. The CDR3 nucleotides read TGTGCCAGCAGCTCCGCGGACAGCGCCCAAAGGGATGGCTACACCTTC.

The chain recombines TRBV7-9 with TRBJ1-2; D ambiguous. V lost 5 bases, J lost 4 bases, and 8 bases lay in between. This CDR3 comprises 12 residues. Germline V gives CDR1 SEHNR, CDR2 FQNEAQ (reference sequence). The CDR3 nucleotides are TGTGCCAGCAGCCTAGACACCTATGGCTACACCTTC. Protein: CASSLDTYGYTF.

V and J are TRBV20-1 and TRBJ2-7; 12 bases match TRBD2. CDR1 is DFQATT, CDR2 SNEGSKA, per germline (reference sequence). The trim removed 0 bases at V and 4 bases at J, leaving 7 bases unmatched. The CDR3 sequence is 16 residues long. The CDR3 loop reads CSARDPTSGSSYEQYF. CDR3 sequence (DNA): TGCAGTGCTAGAGATCCGACTAGCGGGAGCAGTTACGAGCAGTACTTC.

This clonotype was picked up a small number of times. The DNA for the CDR3 is TGTGCCACGAGGGGGACAGGGACCGAGCAGTACTTC. Its translation is CATRGTGTEQYF. The chain employs TRBV24-1 and TRBJ2-7, with 9 bases lining up with TRBD1. The CDR3 runs 12 residues. Germline values: CDR1 KGHDR, CDR2 SFDVKD. J gave up 6 bases and V 10 bases, and 6 bases lay outside the gene matches.

V and J are TRBV12-3 or TRBV12-4 and TRBJ2-7; no clear D. This CDR3 is built from 13 residues. V lost 6 bases and J lost 8, with 17 bases in between. CDR3 sequence (DNA): TGTGCCAGCAGCCCGAACTCTTCTGGGCAGCAGTACTTC. Amino acids: CASSPNSSGQQYF.

The chain employs TRBV9 and TRBJ1-2; a possible D gene is TRBD1 (6 bases). Per the germline V gene, CDR1 is SGDLS and CDR2 is YYNGEE. V lost 1 base, J lost 8 bases, and 12 bases lay in between. The CDR3 covers 13 residues. This CDR3 reads CASSVQGRDGYTF. The CDR3 region has the DNA TGTGCCAGCAGCGTACAGGGGCGTGACGGCTACACCTTC.

CDR3 nucleotide sequence: TGTGCCAGCAGCTTGTCCGGACAGGCCTACGAGCAGTACTTC. As protein: CASSLSGQAYEQYF. This chain uses TRBV7-2 with TRBJ2-7; 7 nucleotides line up with TRBD1. The CDR3 runs 14 residues. Per germline, CDR1 SGHTA and CDR2 FQGNSA. V shed 3 bases, J shed 2 bases, and the junction held 4 bases outside the gene matches.

The chain uses TRBV18 and TRBJ2-7; no firm D call. Deletions cut 3 bases from V and 5 bases from J, with 20 bases between. CDR1 KGHSH and CDR2 LQKENI come from the germline V gene. This CDR3 comprises 16 residues. CDR3 residues: CASSPDRPRVTDEQYF. The CDR3 coding sequence is TGTGCCAGCTCACCTGATCGACCCCGGGTTACTGACGAGCAGTACTTC.

This clonotype occurred a few times. The rearrangement links TRBV7-2 to TRBJ2-5; TRBD1 is a possible D gene (7 bases). CDR3 length equals 18 residues. Per germline, CDR1 SGHTA and CDR2 FQGNSA. Trimming left V 1 base short and J 0 bases short, with 18 bases between. CDR3 protein: CASSLDPGAGGYQETQYF. The CDR3 nucleotides are TGTGCCAGCAGCTTAGATCCGGGGGCAGGGGGGTACCAAGAGACCCAGTACTTC.

This clonotype showed up just a few times. The chain combines TRBV20-1 with TRBJ1-1, with D tentatively TRBD1 (6 bases). CDR3 length equals 16 residues. Looked up from germline, CDR1 is DFQATT and CDR2 is SNEGSKA (reference sequence). V lost 5 bases and J 3 bases, leaving 22 bases between the germline ends. In DNA, the CDR3 is TGCAGTGCTGTTGGGTCCGGTTGGGGGGCGCACACTGAAGCTTTCTTT. It yields the protein CSAVGSGWGAHTEAFF.

The V and J genes are TRBV19 and TRBJ2-7, with TRBD2 matching 13 bases. There are 16 residues in the CDR3. Germline loops: CDR1 LNHDA, CDR2 SQIVND (reference sequence). V dropped 5 bases and J dropped 2; count of bases not matched to a gene: 6. CDR3 nucleotide sequence: TGTGCCAGTAGTGGAGCAGGGACTAGCGGGACCTACGAGCAGTACTTC. Translated, it gives CASSGAGTSGTYEQYF.

This clonotype has a handful of counts. This chain uses TRBV6-2 or TRBV6-3 with TRBJ2-5; D perhaps matches TRBD2 (5 bases). The CDR3 consists of 13 residues. V was trimmed by 6 bases and J by 3 bases, leaving 11 bases between them. Per the germline V gene, CDR1 is MNHEY and CDR2 is SVGEGT. The CDR3 is CASRTSGEETQYF. The CDR3 nucleotides read TGTGCCAGCAGAACTAGTGGTGAAGAGACCCAGTACTTC.

V usage is TRBV6-2 or TRBV6-3 and J usage is TRBJ1-2; 10 bases are shared with TRBD1. CDR3 length: 16 residues. V lost 5 bases, J lost 7 bases, and 13 bases stayed unmatched. Germline loops: CDR1 MNHEY, CDR2 SVGEGT. This CDR3 is CASSPPGQGIGSGYTF. The CDR3 nucleotides read TGTGCCAGCAGTCCACCGGGACAGGGGATCGGGTCTGGCTACACCTTC.

The chain combines TRBV7-3 with TRBJ2-3, with 8 bases matching TRBD2. The V and J ends lost 1 base and 0 bases, in that order; junction bases with no gene match: 6. CDR1 and CDR2 from the germline V gene are SGHTA and FQGTGA. The CDR3 totals 17 residues. For the CDR3, the DNA is TGTGCCAGCAGCTTAAGTCTCCCGGGGGGGAGCACAGATACGCAGTATTTT. The encoded protein is CASSLSLPGGSTDTQYF. The full variable domain, completed using reference TRBV7-3 and TRBJ2-3, is GAGVSQTPSNKVTEKGKYVELRCDPISGHTALYWYRQSLGQGPEFLIYFQGTGAADDSGLPNDRFFAVRPEGSVSTLKIQRTERGDSAVYLCASSLSLPGGSTDTQYFGPGTRLTVL.

This clonotype was observed a few times. The genes are TRBV6-2 or TRBV6-3 and TRBJ1-5; D is ambiguous. The germline V and J ends were trimmed by 3 bases and 6 bases, with 9 bases remaining between them. Germline V gene lookup returns CDR1 MNHEY and CDR2 SVGEGT. CDR3 length: 13 residues. DNA for the CDR3: TGTGCCAGCAGTTATGTCGGCGGTCAGCCCCAGCATTTT. The encoded protein is CASSYVGGQPQHF.

This clonotype was detected once. The genes are TRBV6-2 or TRBV6-3 and TRBJ1-5; 9 bases match TRBD1. Losses at the gene ends were 4 bases for V and 0 bases for J; bases not matched to a gene: 7. Germline CDR1 is MNHEY and CDR2 is SVGEGT. CDR3 length: 17 residues. CDR3 loop: CASSSGTGWASNQPQHF. CDR3 in DNA: TGTGCCAGCAGTTCAGGGACAGGGTGGGCTAGCAATCAGCCCCAGCATTTT.

This clonotype was counted a few times. The V gene is TRBV6-1, the J gene TRBJ1-1; tentative D call: TRBD1 (5 bases). V was trimmed by 4 bases and J by 4 bases, leaving 13 bases between them. The CDR3 extends over 14 amino acids. Germline CDR1 is MNHNS and CDR2 is SASEGT. The CDR3 DNA reads TGTGCCAGCAGTGTCAAACAGGTGGTCACTGAAGCTTTCTTT. It yields the protein CASSVKQVVTEAFF.

This clonotype was counted a few times. The chain employs TRBV7-9 and TRBJ1-3; D call uncertain. In germline, CDR1 is SEHNR, CDR2 FQNEAQ (reference sequence). V was pared by 0 bases and J by 4 bases, with 10 bases between. There are 15 residues in the CDR3. This CDR3 reads CASSLALGYGNTIYF. The DNA for the CDR3 is TGTGCCAGCAGCTTAGCCCTGGGATACGGAAACACCATATATTTT.

The CDR3 DNA follows: TGTGCCAGCTCACCTCAGGGGGCTATAAACTATGGCTACACCTTC. This gives the protein CASSPQGAINYGYTF. The chain carries TRBV18 and TRBJ1-2; 8 bases are a match to TRBD1. V lost 3 bases, J lost 2 bases, and 5 bases stayed unmatched. The CDR3 totals 15 residues. Germline V gene sequence: CDR1 KGHSH, CDR2 LQKENI.

The rearrangement links TRBV7-2 to TRBJ2-1; 7 nucleotides match TRBD1. The CDR3 runs to 15 residues. Germline trimming cut 1 base from V and 9 bases from J; bases unmatched to any gene: 9. CDR1 SGHTA and CDR2 FQGNSA come from the germline V gene. This CDR3 reads CASSLVTGQLLEQFF. In nucleotides, the CDR3 is TGTGCCAGCAGCTTAGTTACGGGACAGTTACTTGAGCAGTTCTTC. Combining the CDR3 with reference TRBV7-2 and TRBJ2-1 gives the whole variable domain GAGVSQSPSNKVTEKGKDVELRCDPISGHTALYWYRQSLGQGLEFLIYFQGNSAPDKSGLPSDRFSAERTGGSVSTLTIQRTQQEDSAVYLCASSLVTGQLLEQFFGPGTRLTVL.